A single sample gave rise to the 7 T cell receptor beta chains below, sequenced in a study of blood T cell repertoires in COVID-19. This table comes from immunoSEQ multiplex PCR, and its TCRdb copy is limited to in-frame clones, with some not included. Found here are about 100,000 clones, approximately 90% of them singletons; the top ten hold about 5%. The specimen sequenced was peripheral blood. These receptors all stem from a man aged 45-60 years with acute or convalescent COVID-19.

This clone was observed a single time. The J gene is TRBJ1-2, the V gene TRBV5-6; the D gene is possibly TRBD1 (6 bases). The CDR3 runs to 15 residues. From germline, CDR1 is SGHDT and CDR2 YYEEEE. V was shortened by 5 bases and J by 2 bases, with 16 bases between the two germline ends. The chain's CDR3 is CASSRSGTPNYGYTF. CDR3 in DNA: TGTGCCAGCAGTCGATCCGGGACACCGAACTATGGCTACACCTTC.

In this sample, this clone turned up a few times. This sequence joins TRBV2 and TRBJ1-6; no definite D call. This CDR3 is built from 15 residues. Germline CDR1 SNHLY, CDR2 FYNNEI. The CDR3, as DNA: TGTGCTGGAGGAACTCGGAGCTCCTATAATTCACCCCTCCACTTT. This encodes CAGGTRSSYNSPLHF.

The chain has TRBV12-2 and TRBJ2-7; the table's TRBD2 call for D was not verified on the DNA. TRBV12-2 is reported as a pseudogene. The CDR3 length is 18 residues. CDR3 nucleotide sequence: TGTGCAAGTCGCTTAGTGGCTAGCGGGAGGGGAAACACCTACGAGCAGTACTTC. Protein: CASRLVASGRGNTYEQYF.

This clone has a handful of counts. The chain joins TRBV6-2 or TRBV6-3 to TRBJ1-2, with D possibly matching TRBD1 (5 bases). The V gene lost 5 bases and the J gene lost 5 bases, with 6 bases spanning the gap. The CDR3 consists of 11 residues. Germline CDR1 is MNHEY and CDR2 is SVGEGT. The CDR3 loop reads CASSQGYGYTF. The CDR3 nucleotides are TGTGCCAGCAGTCAGGGTTATGGCTACACCTTC.

This chain uses TRBV6-5 with TRBJ2-1; 7 bases map to TRBD1. Germline trimming cut 5 bases from V and 8 bases from J; bases unmatched to any gene: 3. Germline V lookup: CDR1 MNHEY, CDR2 SVGAGI. The CDR3 contains 12 residues. The DNA of the CDR3 is TGTGCCAGCAGTCGACAGGGAGATGAGCAGTTCTTC. Protein: CASSRQGDEQFF.

This clone came up a few times. The same CDR3 also results from other DNA sequences found in this sample. J is TRBJ1-2 and V is TRBV18, with D perhaps TRBD1 (5 bases). This CDR3 region has 13 residues. The V and J ends lost 3 bases and 1 base respectively, with 6 bases between them. Germline CDR1 and CDR2: KGHSH and LQKENI. CDR3 protein: CASSPQGNYGYTF. CDR3 sequence (DNA): TGTGCCAGCTCACCGCAGGGTAACTATGGCTACACCTTC.

The rearrangement links TRBV5-4 to TRBJ2-5; maybe TRBD2 (6 bases). From germline, CDR1 is SGHNT and CDR2 YYREEE (reference sequence). The V end lost 5 bases, the J end lost 5 bases, and 16 bases lay between the germline ends. This CDR3 comprises 14 residues. CDR3 loop: CASRRGLLEETQYF. The CDR3 DNA reads as TGTGCCAGCAGGCGGGGATTACTCGAGGAGACCCAGTACTTC. Variable domain in full (rest from reference TRBV5-4 and TRBJ2-5): ETGVTQSPTHLIKTRGQQVTLRCSSQSGHNTVSWYQQALGQGPQFIFQYYREEENGRGNFPPRFSGLQFPNYSSELNVNALELDDSALYLCASRRGLLEETQYFGPGTRLLVL.